This TCR beta chain was identified during a study of T cells in Graves' hyperthyroidism and ophthalmopathy. Amplified regions were TCR beta CDR3 sequences from RNA transcripts. Initially, a first-round RT-PCR of the TCR CDR3 employed the HTBI primer set. TCRdb used MiXCR to reprocess the multiplex PCR reads, holding one entry per CDR3 protein. The repertoire holds approximately 400,000 distinct CDR3 sequences, with 15% to 19% as singletons. The CDR3 is made up of 16 amino acids. Trimming took 0 bases from V and 7 from J, leaving 22 bases between them. Germline lookup yields CDR1 DFQATT and CDR2 SNEGSKA (reference sequence).

The J gene is TRBJ2-7, the V gene TRBV20-1; a possible D gene is TRBD2 (5 bases). The clonotype was recovered from a woman under 30 with Graves' hyperthyroidism. Sequences were obtained from blood. In DNA, the CDR3 is TGCAGTGCTAGAGATAAGGATTTAGCGCCCTGGGGAGAGCAGTACTTC. This encodes CSARDKDLAPWGEQYF.